This TCR beta chain appears in the sequencing data of a study of blood T cell repertoires in COVID-19. The overall study: The United States, Italy and Spain provided the acute and convalescent COVID-19 samples.

Authors' data handling: Amplification from reference gene primers served as the basis for estimated nucleated cell counts. The assay was immunoSEQ multiplex PCR, and TCRdb's table has in-frame clones only and misses some. That table is the source of V, J and clone size, and D and trimming were worked out from the DNA. The table includes 350,000 to 450,000 clones, about 90% detected once. This CDR3 is built from 14 residues. The germline gives CDR1 MNHEY, CDR2 SVGAGI. Trimming stripped 8 bases from V and 2 bases from J, with 16 bases between. The chain links TRBV6-5 to TRBJ2-7; D is perhaps TRBD2 (6 bases). This TCR was recovered from a man aged 35 to 55 with acute or convalescent COVID-19. The specimen sequenced was peripheral blood. As DNA, the CDR3 is TGTGCCAGCTCCATAGACGGGGGAGCCTACGAGCAGTACTTC. Translating gives CASSIDGGAYEQYF.